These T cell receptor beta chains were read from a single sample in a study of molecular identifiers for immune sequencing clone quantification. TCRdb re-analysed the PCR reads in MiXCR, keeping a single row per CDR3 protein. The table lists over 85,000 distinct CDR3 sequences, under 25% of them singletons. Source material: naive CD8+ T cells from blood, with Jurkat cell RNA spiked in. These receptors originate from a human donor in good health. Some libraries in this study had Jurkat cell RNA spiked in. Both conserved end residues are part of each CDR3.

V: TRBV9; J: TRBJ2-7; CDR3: CASSLETGYSDEQYF
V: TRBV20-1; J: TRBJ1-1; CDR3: CSARDPGGLTEAFF
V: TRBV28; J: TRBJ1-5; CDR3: CASSLWQGNNQPQHF
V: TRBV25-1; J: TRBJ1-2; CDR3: CACWGDYGYTF
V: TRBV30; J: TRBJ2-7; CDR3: CAWSPGQTYEQYF
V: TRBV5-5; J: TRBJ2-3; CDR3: CASSLPGQGTDTQYF
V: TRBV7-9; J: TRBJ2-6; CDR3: CASSRTSGANVLTF
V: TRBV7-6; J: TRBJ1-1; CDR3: CASSLFGPNTEAFF
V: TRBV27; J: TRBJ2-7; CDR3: CASSPGTLEQYF
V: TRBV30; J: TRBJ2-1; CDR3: CAWSQPGAYNEQFF
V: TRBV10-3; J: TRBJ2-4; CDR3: CAISADYLGLAARVQYF
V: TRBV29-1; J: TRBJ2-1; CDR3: CSVNSYYNEQFF
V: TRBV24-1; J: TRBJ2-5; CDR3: CATSDSGLAVQETQYF
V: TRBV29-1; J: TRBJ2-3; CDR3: CSAQVDTQYF
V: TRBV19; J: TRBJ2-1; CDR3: CASSIGGGNSYNEQFF
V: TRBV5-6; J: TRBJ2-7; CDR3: CASRQGTSGSGAYEQYF
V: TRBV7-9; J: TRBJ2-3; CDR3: CASSGTTSSTNTRYF
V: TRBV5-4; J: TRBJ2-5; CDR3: CASSPGTSGETQYF
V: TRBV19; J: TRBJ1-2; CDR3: CASRRGDYGYTF
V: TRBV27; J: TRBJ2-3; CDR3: CASSPRLAGTQDTQYF
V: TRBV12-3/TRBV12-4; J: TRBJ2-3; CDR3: CASSSGASGGSIETDTQYF
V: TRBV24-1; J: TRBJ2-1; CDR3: CATSDGLTAEQFF
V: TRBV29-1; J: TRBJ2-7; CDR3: CSVEGKNPGQATYEQYF
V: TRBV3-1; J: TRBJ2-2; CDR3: CASSQGGGGGLFF
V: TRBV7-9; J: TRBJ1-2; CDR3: CASSFPGQNYGYTF
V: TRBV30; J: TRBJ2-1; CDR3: CAWTGGSVDNEQFF
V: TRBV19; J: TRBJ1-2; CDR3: CASSRTGADGYTF
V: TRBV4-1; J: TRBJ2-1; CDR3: CASSQDQSLGLSEQFF
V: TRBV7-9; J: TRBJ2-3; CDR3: CASSPLGGSTDTQYF
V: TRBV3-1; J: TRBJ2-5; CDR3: CASSPTPLADQETQYF
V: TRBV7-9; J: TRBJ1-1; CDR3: CAPEPERGWDTEAFF